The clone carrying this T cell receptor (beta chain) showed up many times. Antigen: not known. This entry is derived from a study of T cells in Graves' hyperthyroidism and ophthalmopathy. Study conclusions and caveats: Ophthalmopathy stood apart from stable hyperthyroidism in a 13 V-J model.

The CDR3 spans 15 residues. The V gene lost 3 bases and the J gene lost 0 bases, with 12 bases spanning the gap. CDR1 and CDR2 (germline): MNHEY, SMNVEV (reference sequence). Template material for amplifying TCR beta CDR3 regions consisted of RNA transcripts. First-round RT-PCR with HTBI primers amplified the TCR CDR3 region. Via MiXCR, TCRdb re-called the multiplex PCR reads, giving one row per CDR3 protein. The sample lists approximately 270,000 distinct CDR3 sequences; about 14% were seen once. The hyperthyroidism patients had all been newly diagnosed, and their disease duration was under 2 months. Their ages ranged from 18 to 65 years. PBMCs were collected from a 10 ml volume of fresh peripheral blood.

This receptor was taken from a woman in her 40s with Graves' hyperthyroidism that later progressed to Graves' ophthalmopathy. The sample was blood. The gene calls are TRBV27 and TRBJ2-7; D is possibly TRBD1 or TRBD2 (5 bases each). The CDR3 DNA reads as TGTGCCAGCAGTTTCCAGGGACCCGGCTCCTACGAGCAGTACTTC. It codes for CASSFQGPGSYEQYF.